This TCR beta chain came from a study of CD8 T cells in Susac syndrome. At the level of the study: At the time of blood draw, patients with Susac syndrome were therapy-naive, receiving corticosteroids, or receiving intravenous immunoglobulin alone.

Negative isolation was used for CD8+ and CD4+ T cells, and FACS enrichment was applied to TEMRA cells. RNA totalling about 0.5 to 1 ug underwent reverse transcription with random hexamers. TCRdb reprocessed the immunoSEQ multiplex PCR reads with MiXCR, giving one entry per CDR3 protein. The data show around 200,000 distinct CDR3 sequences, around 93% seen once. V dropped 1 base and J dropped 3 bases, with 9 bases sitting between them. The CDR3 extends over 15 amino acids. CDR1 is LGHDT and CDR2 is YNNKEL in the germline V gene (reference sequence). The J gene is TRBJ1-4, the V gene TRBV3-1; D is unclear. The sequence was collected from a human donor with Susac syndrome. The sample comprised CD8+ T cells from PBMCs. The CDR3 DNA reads TGTGCCAGCAGCCAAGTCTCCGGTGCTAATGAAAAACTGTTTTTT. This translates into CASSQVSGANEKLFF.